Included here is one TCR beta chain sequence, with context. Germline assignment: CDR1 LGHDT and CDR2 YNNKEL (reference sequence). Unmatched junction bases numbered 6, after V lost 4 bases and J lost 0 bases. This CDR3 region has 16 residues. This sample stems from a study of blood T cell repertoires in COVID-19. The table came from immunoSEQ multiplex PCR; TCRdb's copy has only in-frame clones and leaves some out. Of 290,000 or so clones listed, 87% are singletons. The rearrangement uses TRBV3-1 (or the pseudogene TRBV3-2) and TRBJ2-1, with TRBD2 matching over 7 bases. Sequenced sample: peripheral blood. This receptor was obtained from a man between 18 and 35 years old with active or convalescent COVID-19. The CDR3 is CASSPFGGGSYNEQFF. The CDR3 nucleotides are TGTGCCAGCAGCCCTTTTGGGGGGGGCTCCTACAATGAGCAGTTCTTC.